This passage covers 27 T cell receptor beta chains from one sample sequenced in a study of CXCR3-negative and CXCR3-positive naive CD8 T cells. The authors prepared UMI-labeled TRB cDNA libraries by 5' RACE. TCRdb reprocessed the 5' RACE reads, with one entry per CDR3 protein and no DNA. Its listing shows 120,000 to 150,000 distinct CDR3 sequences. No antigen has been identified for these receptors. Overall study findings and caveats: CXCR3-negative naive cells had less hydrophobic TRB CDR3s than did CXCR3-positive naive cells.

Sequencing was done on a sample of naive CXCR3+ CD8+ T cells from blood. This sample's subset: CD45RO-CCR7+CD27+CD95- naive CD8+ T cells expressing CXCR3 (TNR3+). Source of these receptors: a human donor in good health. Some clones in this sample may be carry-over from other donors' samples.

The J gene is TRBJ2-1, the V gene TRBV19; TCRdb indicates TRBD1, and absent DNA this call remains unverified. Germline CDR1 is LNHDA and CDR2 is SQIVND (reference sequence). The CDR3 loop spans 13 amino acids. The CDR3 is CASSILPGNEQFF.

J is TRBJ1-3 and V is TRBV7-9; TCRdb designates TRBD1, a call that cannot be tested without DNA. This CDR3 is built from 15 residues. Germline V gene sequence: CDR1 SEHNR, CDR2 FQNEAQ (reference sequence). This chain's CDR3 is CASSSVTGFGNTIYF.

The chain employs TRBV14 and TRBJ1-2. This CDR3 is 14 amino acids long. The germline V gene has CDR1 SGHDN and CDR2 FVKESK. The CDR3 sequence: CASSQDLWGSGYTF.

The gene calls are TRBV7-9 and TRBJ2-6; TCRdb reports TRBD1, a call that lacks DNA to check it against. Germline V gives CDR1 SEHNR, CDR2 FQNEAQ (reference sequence). This CDR3 region has 17 residues. The chain's CDR3 is CASSHRNRLSGANVLTF.

This sequence joins TRBV29-1 and TRBJ1-4; TCRdb outputs TRBD1, but without DNA this stays unchecked. This CDR3 is built from 16 residues. Germline lookup yields CDR1 SQVTM and CDR2 ANQGSEA. The CDR3 sequence is CSVEGSEGAENEKLFF.

The genes are TRBV5-1 and TRBJ1-1; TCRdb selects TRBD1, and the lack of DNA leaves this call unchecked. CDR1 is SGHRS, CDR2 YFSETQ, per germline. This CDR3 is built from 15 residues. This CDR3 is CASSPTGGVLTEAFF.

The chain couples TRBV21-1 to TRBJ2-1; no DNA is available, so the TRBD2 call from TCRdb remains unchecked. TRBV21-1 is a documented pseudogene. The CDR3 is made up of 16 amino acids. The CDR3 sequence is CASSKAPADLGNEQCF.

The chain uses TRBV12-3 or TRBV12-4 and TRBJ1-1; the TCRdb D gene call, TRBD1, has no DNA to confirm it. The CDR3 totals 14 residues. The CDR3 loop reads CASSFLGAGTEAFF.

This chain uses TRBV12-3 or TRBV12-4 with TRBJ2-3. This CDR3 contains 17 residues. The CDR3 here is CASSFSGVTPTSDTQYF.

This rearrangement joins TRBV7-9 to TRBJ2-1; TCRdb designates TRBD1, a call that cannot be tested without DNA. Germline lookup yields CDR1 SEHNR and CDR2 FQNEAQ (reference sequence). CDR3 length: 14 amino acids. This CDR3 is CASSLGQGGDEQFF.

The chain links TRBV28 to TRBJ2-1; TCRdb's D gene call, TRBD1, goes unchecked for lack of DNA. Germline CDR1 and CDR2: MDHEN and SYDVKM. There are 19 residues in the CDR3. The CDR3 protein is CASSHTPTRGDISYNEQFF.

The chain couples TRBV29-1 to TRBJ1-2. The CDR3 has 12 amino acids. The germline CDR1 and CDR2 sequences are SQVTM and ANQGSEA. The chain's CDR3 is CSVPSRRGGYTF.

CDR3 loop: CASSFPRTSGGANTGELFF. This chain links TRBV7-8 with TRBJ2-2; TCRdb designates TRBD2, a call that cannot be tested without DNA. Germline V gene sequence: CDR1 SGHVS, CDR2 FQNEAQ. The CDR3 sequence is 19 residues long.

This chain links TRBV9 with TRBJ2-3; TCRdb's assignment of TRBD2 cannot be checked, as there is no DNA. This CDR3 has 15 amino acids. The germline V gene encodes CDR1 SGDLS and CDR2 YYNGEE. The CDR3 spells CASVSGWASTDTQYF. Based on the CDR3 plus reference TRBV9 and TRBJ2-3, the full variable domain is DSGVTQTPKHLITATGQRVTLRCSPRSGDLSVYWYQQSLDQGLQFLIQYYNGEERAKGNILERFSAQQFPDLHSELNLSSLELGDSALYFCASVSGWASTDTQYFGPGTRLTVL.

The V and J genes are TRBV7-9 and TRBJ2-7; checking the TCRdb D call of TRBD1 is not possible without DNA. Germline V gene data show CDR1 as SEHNR and CDR2 as FQNEAQ (reference sequence). This CDR3 spans 14 amino acids. The CDR3 spells CASSPLRQGYEQYF. Looking up the rest from reference TRBV7-9 and TRBJ2-7 gives the full variable domain: DTGVSQNPRHKITKRGQNVTFRCDPISEHNRLYWYRQTLGQGPEFLTYFQNEAQLEKSRLLSDRFSAERPKGSFSTLEIQRTEQGDSAMYLCASSPLRQGYEQYFGPGTRLTVT.

This chain connects TRBV3-1 to TRBJ2-5. This CDR3 has 15 amino acids. Per the germline V gene, CDR1 is LGHDT and CDR2 is YNNKEL (reference sequence). CDR3 sequence: CASSHLRDFQETQYF.

The chain employs TRBV5-1 and TRBJ1-1; TCRdb names TRBD1, which stays unverified in the absence of DNA. Germline loops: CDR1 SGHRS, CDR2 YFSETQ. The CDR3 length is 16 residues. CDR3 loop: CASSGDRGDGLGEAFF. Filled out from reference TRBV5-1 and TRBJ1-1, the complete variable domain reads KAGVTQTPRYLIKTRGQQVTLSCSPISGHRSVSWYQQTPGQGLQFLFEYFSETQRNKGNFPGRFSGRQFSNSRSEMNVSTLELGDSALYLCASSGDRGDGLGEAFFGQGTRLTVV.

The chain combines TRBV7-2 with TRBJ2-1. CDR1 SGHTA and CDR2 FQGNSA come from the germline V gene. This CDR3 region has 17 residues. CDR3 protein: CASSLILWGSSYNEQFF.

The genes are TRBV5-1 and TRBJ2-1. The CDR3 length is 14 residues. Germline lookup yields CDR1 SGHRS and CDR2 YFSETQ. The CDR3 loop is CASSLGSDYNEQFF.

This rearrangement joins TRBV5-1 to TRBJ2-5; TCRdb gives TRBD2 as the D gene, but with no DNA this cannot be confirmed. This CDR3 comprises 14 residues. The germline V gene encodes CDR1 SGHRS and CDR2 YFSETQ. CDR3 sequence: CASSLMTAGETQYF. The variable domain in full, with the rest retrieved from reference TRBV5-1 and TRBJ2-5, is KAGVTQTPRYLIKTRGQQVTLSCSPISGHRSVSWYQQTPGQGLQFLFEYFSETQRNKGNFPGRFSGRQFSNSRSEMNVSTLELGDSALYLCASSLMTAGETQYFGPGTRLLVL.

The chain combines TRBV12-3 or TRBV12-4 with TRBJ1-5. CDR3 length: 13 amino acids. CDR3 amino acids: CASSFQSNQPQHF.

The chain uses TRBV7-2 and TRBJ1-1; checking the TCRdb D call of TRBD1 is not possible without DNA. In germline, CDR1 is SGHTA, CDR2 FQGNSA. The CDR3 is made up of 13 amino acids. This CDR3 is CASSIRQGTEAFF. Together with reference TRBV7-2 and TRBJ1-1, the CDR3 gives the full variable domain: GAGVSQSPSNKVTEKGKDVELRCDPISGHTALYWYRQSLGQGLEFLIYFQGNSAPDKSGLPSDRFSAERTGGSVSTLTIQRTQQEDSAVYLCASSIRQGTEAFFGQGTRLTVV.

The V call is TRBV3-1, the J call TRBJ2-3; TCRdb gives TRBD2 as the D gene, but with no DNA this cannot be confirmed. The CDR3 sequence is 14 residues long. Germline V gives CDR1 LGHDT, CDR2 YNNKEL (reference sequence). The CDR3 protein is CASSQDRRAVTQYF.

V gene TRBV7-9 combines with J gene TRBJ2-2; TCRdb's assignment of TRBD1 cannot be checked, as there is no DNA. Germline-derived CDR1 and CDR2 are SEHNR and FQNEAQ (reference sequence). The CDR3 sequence is 15 residues long. Here the CDR3 reads CASSSEGQYTGELFF.

The chain uses TRBV7-9 and TRBJ2-7; the TCRdb call, TRBD1, lacks DNA for checking. The germline gives CDR1 SEHNR, CDR2 FQNEAQ (reference sequence). CDR3 length: 14 amino acids. CDR3 sequence: CASSLTGPTYEQYF.

The chain uses TRBV29-1 and TRBJ2-7. Germline CDR1 SQVTM, CDR2 ANQGSEA. The CDR3 spans 11 residues. CDR3 amino acids: CSVERNYEQYF.

The rearrangement uses TRBV29-1 and TRBJ2-7; TCRdb designates TRBD1, a call that cannot be tested without DNA. The V gene's germline CDR1 is SQVTM and CDR2 ANQGSEA. CDR3 length: 13 residues. CDR3 sequence: CSVEDLWDREQYF.